The source of this T cell receptor beta chain is a study of glioma-infiltrating T cells. Using RNA template, CDR3s of TCR alpha and beta were amplified with iRepertoire arm-PCR. Each CDR3 protein gets one entry after TCRdb re-called the multiplex PCR reads with MiXCR. This table has some 99,000 distinct CDR3 sequences, 25% appearing once. The ends were cut back, 5 bases at V and 7 bases at J, with 11 bases in the middle. The CDR3 totals 13 residues. Per germline, CDR1 SGHAT and CDR2 FQDESV (reference sequence). The sequence was collected from a human donor with low-grade glioma or glioblastoma, undergoing nonglioma brain surgery, or in good health (not recorded which). The sequenced sample consisted of glioma tissue, nonneoplastic brain tissue, or PBMCs (not recorded which). The chain couples TRBV11-1 to TRBJ2-2, with D possibly being TRBD1 (6 bases). Here the CDR3 reads CASSQQGSGELFF. The CDR3 nucleotides are TGTGCCAGCAGCCAACAGGGAAGCGGGGAGCTGTTTTTT.